The clone carrying this T cell receptor (beta chain) was seen ten or more times. Its antigen is not identified. CDR1 is KGHDR and CDR2 is SFDVKD in the germline V gene. Losses at the gene ends were 3 bases for V and 2 bases for J; bases not matched to a gene: 2. There are 15 residues in the CDR3. As healthy controls, volunteers from a blood bank in Maryland, USA, were used. Unsorted libraries were prepared from 2 million PBMCs held at -80 C. The data stem from a study of neurological immune-mediated disorders. Study-level findings and limits: The most TCR clonal expansion was seen in HTLV-1-associated myelopathy, whereas the least was seen in multiple sclerosis, below the level in healthy controls.

TCRdb called the 5' RACE reads again in MiXCR, with one record for every CDR3 protein. Here the sample spans tens of thousands of distinct CDR3 sequences, nearly 7.5% being singletons. The V gene is TRBV24-1, the J gene TRBJ2-5; 10 bases align to TRBD2. The specimen sequenced was PBMCs. This receptor was obtained from a woman aged 40 to 55 in good health. CDR3 DNA sequence: TGTGCCACCAGTGATCTGACTAGCGGGCAAGAGACCCAGTACTTC. It translates to CATSDLTSGQETQYF.